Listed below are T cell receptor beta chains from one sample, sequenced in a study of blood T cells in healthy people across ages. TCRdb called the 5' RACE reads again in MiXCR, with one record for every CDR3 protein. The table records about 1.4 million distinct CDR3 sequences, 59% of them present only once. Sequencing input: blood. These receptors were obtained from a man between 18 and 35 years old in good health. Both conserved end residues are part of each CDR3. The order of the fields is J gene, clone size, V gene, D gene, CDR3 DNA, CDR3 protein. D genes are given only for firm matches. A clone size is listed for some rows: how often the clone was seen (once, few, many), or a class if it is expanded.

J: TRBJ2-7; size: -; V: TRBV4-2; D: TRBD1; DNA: TGTGCCAGCAGCGAGACAGGGGGAATAGCCGAGCAGTACTTC; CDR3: CASSETGGIAEQYF
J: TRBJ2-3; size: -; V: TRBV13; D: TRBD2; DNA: TGTGCCAGCAGGCGGGGGGGCGGACCCAGCACAGATACGCAGTATTTT; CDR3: CASRRGGGPSTDTQYF
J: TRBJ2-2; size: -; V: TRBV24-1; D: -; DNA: TGTGCCACCAGTGACATCGCATCCACCGGGGAGCTGTTTTTT; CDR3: CATSDIASTGELFF
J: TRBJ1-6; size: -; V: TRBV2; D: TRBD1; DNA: TGTGCCAGCAGTGCGCGGACAGGGGGGAATTCACCCCTCCACTTT; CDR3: CASSARTGGNSPLHF
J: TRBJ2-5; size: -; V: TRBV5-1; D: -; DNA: TGCGCCAGCAGCTCGAACCGGGACAAGAAACAAGAGACCCAGTACTTC; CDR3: CASSSNRDKKQETQYF
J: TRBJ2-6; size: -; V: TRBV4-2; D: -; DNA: TGTGCCAGCAGCCGCCGAGACTTCTCTGGGGCCAACGTCCTGACTTTC; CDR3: CASSRRDFSGANVLTF
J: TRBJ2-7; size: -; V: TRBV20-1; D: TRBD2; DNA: TGCAGTGCTACCCGGGAGGGTTACGAGCAGTACTTC; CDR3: CSATREGYEQYF
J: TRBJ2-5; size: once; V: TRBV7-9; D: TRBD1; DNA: TGTGCCAGCAGCTCAACAGCGACAGGGCAAGAGACCCAGTACTTC; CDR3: CASSSTATGQETQYF
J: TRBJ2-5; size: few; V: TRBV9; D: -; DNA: TGTGCCAGCAGCGTTTCGGGCACCCAAGAGACCCAGTACTTC; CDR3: CASSVSGTQETQYF
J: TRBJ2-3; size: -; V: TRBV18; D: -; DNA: TGTGCCAGCTCACGAAAGATGGGCAGGGGAGGCACAGATACGCAGTATTTT; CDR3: CASSRKMGRGGTDTQYF
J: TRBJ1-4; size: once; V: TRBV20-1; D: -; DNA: TGCAGTGCTAGCCCAGTGGCAACTAATGAAAAACTGTTTTTT; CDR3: CSASPVATNEKLFF
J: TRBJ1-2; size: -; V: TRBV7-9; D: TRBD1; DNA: TGTGCCAGCAGTCAGGGGGAAAGGACAGGGCCCTATGGCTACACCTTC; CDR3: CASSQGERTGPYGYTF
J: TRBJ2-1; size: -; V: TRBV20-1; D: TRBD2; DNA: TGCAGTGCTAGTGCTAGCGGGGGGGCGGTCGCCTACAATGAGCAGTTCTTC; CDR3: CSASASGGAVAYNEQFF
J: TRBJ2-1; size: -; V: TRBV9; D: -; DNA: TGTGCCAGCAGCAGAGGGGGGGGTAGGAGCAATGAGCAGTTCTTC; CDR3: CASSRGGGRSNEQFF
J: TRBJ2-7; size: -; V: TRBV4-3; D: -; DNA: TGCGCCAGCAGCCAATCTGAGGATTACCTGGGGCCCACCTACGAGCAGTACTTC; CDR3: CASSQSEDYLGPTYEQYF
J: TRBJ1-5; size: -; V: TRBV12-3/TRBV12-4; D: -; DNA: TGTGCCAGCAGTTCGTGGAGGAGTCTTTATAGCAATCAGCCCCAGCATTTT; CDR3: CASSSWRSLYSNQPQHF
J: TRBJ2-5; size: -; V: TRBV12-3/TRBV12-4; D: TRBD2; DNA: TGTGCCAGCATACTAGCGGGAGTAACCGGTGAGCAGTACTTC; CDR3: CASILAGVTGEQYF
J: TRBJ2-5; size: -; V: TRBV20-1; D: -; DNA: TGCAGTGCTCCCCTCGGGGCAAGTTGGGCAGAGACCCAGTACTTC; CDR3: CSAPLGASWAETQYF
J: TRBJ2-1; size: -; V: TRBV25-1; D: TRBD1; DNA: TGTGCCAGCAGTCAGACCGGGACAGGGGGCTACAATGAGCAGTTCTTC; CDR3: CASSQTGTGGYNEQFF
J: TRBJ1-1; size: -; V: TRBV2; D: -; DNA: TGTGCCAGCAGTGGGGACACCGGAGGCGCTTTCTTT; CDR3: CASSGDTGGAFF
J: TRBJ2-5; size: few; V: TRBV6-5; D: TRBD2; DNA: TGTGCCAGCAGCCGGCATCTAGCGGACCAAGAGACCCAGTACTTC; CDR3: CASSRHLADQETQYF
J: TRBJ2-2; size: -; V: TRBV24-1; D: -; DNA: TGTGCCACCAGTGATTTGGTCAACGCGAACACCGGGGAGCTGTTTTTT; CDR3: CATSDLVNANTGELFF
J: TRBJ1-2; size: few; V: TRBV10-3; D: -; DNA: TGTGCCATCAGTGCGGGGGCGCAGGAGATATATGGCTACACCTTC; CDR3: CAISAGAQEIYGYTF
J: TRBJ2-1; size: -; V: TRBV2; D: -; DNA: TGTGCCAGCAGTGGATACTACGGTGGAGAGCAGTTCTTC; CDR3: CASSGYYGGEQFF
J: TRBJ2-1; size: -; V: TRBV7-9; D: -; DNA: TGTGCCAGCAGCCCCTTAGACAGGCACAATGAGCAGTTCTTC; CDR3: CASSPLDRHNEQFF
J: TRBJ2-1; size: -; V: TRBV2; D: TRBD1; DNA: TGTGCCAGCAGACCCAGACAGGGTGGTGAGCAGTTCTTC; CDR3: CASRPRQGGEQFF
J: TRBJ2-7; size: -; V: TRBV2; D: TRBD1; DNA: TGTGCCAGCAGCGAGGACAGGGGTCTCCGCGAGCAGTACTTC; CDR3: CASSEDRGLREQYF
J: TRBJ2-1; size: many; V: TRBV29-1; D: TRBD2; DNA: TGCAGCGTTACGTTGCTAGCGGGAGGGCCGCGGAATGAGCAGTTCTTC; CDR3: CSVTLLAGGPRNEQFF
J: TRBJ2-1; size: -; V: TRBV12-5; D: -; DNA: TGTGCTAGTGGTTTGGTACAGGGCCGACCTTTCAGTGAGCAGTTCTTC; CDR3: CASGLVQGRPFSEQFF
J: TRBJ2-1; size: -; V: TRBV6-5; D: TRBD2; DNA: TGTGCCAGCATACCCGGGGGTAGCGGGGGTGAGCAGTTCTTC; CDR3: CASIPGGSGGEQFF
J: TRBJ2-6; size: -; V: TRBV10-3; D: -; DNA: TGTGCCATCAGCGAAGACTCTGGGGCCAACGTCCTGACTTTC; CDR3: CAISEDSGANVLTF
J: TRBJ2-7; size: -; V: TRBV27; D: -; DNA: TGTGCCAGCAGTTTTGAGGAGGGACAGTCCTACGAGCAGTACTTC; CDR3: CASSFEEGQSYEQYF
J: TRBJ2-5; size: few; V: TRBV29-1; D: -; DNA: TGCAGCGCAGACAGGTTACAAGAGACCCAGTACTTC; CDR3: CSADRLQETQYF
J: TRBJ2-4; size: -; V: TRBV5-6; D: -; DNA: TGTGCCAGCAGCACCGCACTAGGGAACATTCAGTACTTC; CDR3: CASSTALGNIQYF
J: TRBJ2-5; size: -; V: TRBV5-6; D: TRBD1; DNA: TGTGCCAGCAGCTACCCAAGAAGGGGGCCTACTGAAGAGACCCAGTACTTC; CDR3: CASSYPRRGPTEETQYF
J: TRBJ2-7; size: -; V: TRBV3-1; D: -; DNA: TGTGCCAGCTGCCCCTCACAGGGACTCCGCTCCTACGAGCAGTACTTC; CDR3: CASCPSQGLRSYEQYF
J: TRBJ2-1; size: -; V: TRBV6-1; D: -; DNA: TGTGCCGGGGCCGGGCTAGCGACCTACAATGAGCAGTTCTTC; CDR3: CAGAGLATYNEQFF
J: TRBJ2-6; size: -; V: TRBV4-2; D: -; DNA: TGTGCCAGCAGCCAACTATCCCGGGCAGGGTTTTCTGGGGCCAACGTCCTGACTTTC; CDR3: CASSQLSRAGFSGANVLTF
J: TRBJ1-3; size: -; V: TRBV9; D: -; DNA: TGTGCCAGCAGCGGACTCGGGACCTCTGGAAACACCATATATTTT; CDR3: CASSGLGTSGNTIYF
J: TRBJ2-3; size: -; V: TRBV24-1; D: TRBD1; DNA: TGTGCCACCAGTGACCGACAGGGGAACACAGATACGCAGTATTTT; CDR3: CATSDRQGNTDTQYF
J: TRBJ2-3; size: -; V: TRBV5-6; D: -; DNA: TGTGCCAGCAGCCGGTCGGGTCCAGATACGCAGTATTTT; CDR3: CASSRSGPDTQYF
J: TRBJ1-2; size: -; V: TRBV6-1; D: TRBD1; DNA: TGTGCCAGTAAACAAGGACAGGGATCCTATGGCTACACCTTC; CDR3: CASKQGQGSYGYTF
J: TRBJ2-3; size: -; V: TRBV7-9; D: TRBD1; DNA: TGTGCCAGCAGCCCCGGACAGGACTTCGGGTATTTT; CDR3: CASSPGQDFGYF
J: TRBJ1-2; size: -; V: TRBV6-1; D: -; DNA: TGTGTCAGCAGTGTATACGGGGAGAACTATGGCTACACCTTC; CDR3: CVSSVYGENYGYTF
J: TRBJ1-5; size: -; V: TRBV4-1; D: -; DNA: TGCGCCAGCAGCCAAGAAGGGTATCCCAATCAGCCCCAGCATTTT; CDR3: CASSQEGYPNQPQHF